This T cell receptor beta chain was obtained from a study of cytomegalovirus exposure and HLA in healthy donors. Primers for the PCR totalled 60 Vbeta and 13 Jbeta. Measured with immunoSEQ multiplex PCR; TCRdb has only the in-frame clones, and not every one. The data contain fewer than 75,000 clones, roughly 80% of them seen just once; the ten biggest clones take up roughly 4.5%. This clone came up a few times. Its antigen is not known. Whole-study findings and limits: In a later analysis, CMV-associated beta chains were mostly HLA-associated, it appeared. Later analysis associated a missense DCLRE1C variant with TCR beta V- and J-gene trimming.

CDR3 length: 12 amino acids. V lost 5 bases, J lost 2 bases, and 7 bases lay in between. Germline assignment: CDR1 ENHRY and CDR2 SYGVKD. The sample taken for sequencing was PBMCs. The origin of this receptor is a man aged 30 to 45 in good health and CMV-seronegative. The V gene is TRBV10-3, the J gene TRBJ2-7, with a tentative D call TRBD1 (5 bases). The CDR3 protein is CAISTTAYEQYF. The CDR3 DNA sequence: TGTGCCATCAGTACGACAGCCTACGAGCAGTACTTC.